Below, 14 T cell receptor beta chains from the same sample are listed, as sequenced in a study of Ad26.COV2.S vaccination and SARS-CoV-2 variants. The protocol was immunoSEQ multiplex PCR, while the TCRdb copy is restricted to in-frame clones and leaves out a portion. The repertoire holds around 94,000 clones, with 80% as singletons. The starting material was peripheral blood, obtained after recovery from COVID-19. Source of these receptors: a human donor who had recovered from COVID-19.

The CDR3 region is CASSPRDGSYEQYF. CDR3 bases: TGTGCCAGCAGCCCCCGGGACGGATCCTACGAGCAGTACTTC. The chain is built from TRBV7-3 and TRBJ2-7; TRBD1 or TRBD2 may be the D gene (5 bases each). The CDR3 is 14 residues long. Germline V gives CDR1 SGHTA, CDR2 FQGTGA. The ends were cut back, 5 bases at V and 1 base at J, with 12 bases in the middle.

This clone was detected once. The chain joins TRBV4-2 to TRBJ2-5; D assignment may be TRBD1 or TRBD2 (5 bases each). This CDR3 has 15 amino acids. From germline, CDR1 is LGHNA and CDR2 YNFKEQ. V dropped 0 bases and J dropped 0 bases, with 8 bases sitting between them. CDR3 protein: CASSQEGDDQETQYF. The CDR3 region has the DNA TGTGCCAGCAGCCAAGAAGGGGACGACCAAGAGACCCAGTACTTC.

CDR3 coding DNA: TGTGCCAGCAAGCAGGGTAGGGTGGGCGAGCAGTACTTC. This encodes CASKQGRVGEQYF. This chain joins TRBV12-3 or TRBV12-4 and TRBJ2-7; TRBD1 might be the D (5 bases). The CDR3 totals 13 residues. Trimming removed 7 bases at V and 6 bases at J, with 16 bases between.

The chain combines TRBV10-2 with TRBJ1-2; 7 bases are shared with TRBD1. After removal of 2 bases from V and 5 bases from J, the junction contained 5 bases not matched to a gene. This CDR3 has 14 residues. CDR1 WSHSY and CDR2 SAAADI come from the germline V gene. The CDR3 here is CASSEDRVVYGYTF. CDR3 DNA: TGCGCCAGCAGTGAGGACAGGGTGGTTTATGGCTACACCTTC.

About this clone: Different DNA sequences within this sample yield the same CDR3. The chain is built from TRBV9 and TRBJ2-1; 8 bases align to TRBD1. Trimming at V came to 3 bases and at J to 2 bases, leaving 4 bases not matched to a gene. Germline assignment: CDR1 SGDLS and CDR2 YYNGEE. CDR3 size: 15 residues. The CDR3 protein is CASSARQGTYNEQFF. The CDR3 coding sequence is TGTGCCAGCAGCGCCAGACAGGGGACCTACAATGAGCAGTTCTTC.

In its sample, this clone was seen once. The genes are TRBV28 and TRBJ1-1; the match to TRBD1 covers 8 bases. Germline CDR1 is MDHEN and CDR2 is SYDVKM. CDR3 length: 17 residues. Trimming cost V 5 bases and J 2 bases; bases outside gene matches: 13. The CDR3 sequence: CASSHQYLTGDNTEAFF. CDR3 in DNA: TGTGCCAGCAGTCATCAATACCTGACAGGGGATAACACTGAAGCTTTCTTT.

This clone was counted between two and nine times. V is TRBV30 and J is TRBJ2-7, with unresolved D. CDR3 size: 13 residues. Trimming cost V 2 bases and J 6 bases, with 14 bases left between them. Germline CDR1 and CDR2: GTSNPN and SVGIG (reference sequence). In nucleotides, the CDR3 is TGTGCCTGGAGTAGCCTTCGAGAGGCCGAGCAGTACTTC. As protein: CAWSSLREAEQYF. Together with reference TRBV30 and TRBJ2-7, the CDR3 gives the full variable domain: SQTIHQWPATLVQPVGSPLSLECTVEGTSNPNLYWYRQAAGRGLQLLFYSVGIGQISSEVPQNLSASRPQDRQFILSSKKLLLSDSGFYLCAWSSLREAEQYFGPGTRLTVT.

This clone was observed once. The V and J genes are TRBV4-2 and TRBJ2-1, with D perhaps TRBD1 or TRBD2 (5 bases each). Germline CDR1 LGHNA, CDR2 YNFKEQ. The CDR3 spans 16 residues. V lost 4 bases, J lost 1 base, and 14 bases lay in between. This CDR3 reads CASSRGSGSSYNEQFF. For the CDR3, the DNA is TGTGCCAGCAGCCGGGGTTCAGGGAGTTCCTACAATGAGCAGTTCTTC.

The gene calls are TRBV4-2 and TRBJ1-4; the match to TRBD1 covers 8 bases. The junction had 3 bases not matched to a gene; V was cut back by 0 bases and J by 6 bases. Germline V gives CDR1 LGHNA, CDR2 YNFKEQ. CDR3 length equals 15 residues. The CDR3 here is CASSQDVRGHEKLFF. CDR3 bases: TGTGCCAGCAGCCAAGATGTCAGGGGGCATGAAAAACTGTTTTTT.

The DNA of the CDR3 is TGTGCCAGCATGGATGCGAACACTGAAGCTTTCTTT. This sequence encodes CASMDANTEAFF. The gene calls are TRBV7-9 and TRBJ1-1; D remains ambiguous. The germline CDR1 and CDR2 sequences are SEHNR and FQNEAQ (reference sequence). The length of the CDR3 is 12 residues. V was pared by 7 bases and J by 1 base, with 7 bases between. Looking up the rest from reference TRBV7-9 and TRBJ1-1 gives the full variable domain: DTGVSQNPRHKITKRGQNVTFRCDPISEHNRLYWYRQTLGQGPEFLTYFQNEAQLEKSRLLSDRFSAERPKGSFSTLEIQRTEQGDSAMYLCASMDANTEAFFGQGTRLTVV.

The chain combines TRBV12-3 or TRBV12-4 with TRBJ1-5, with D maybe TRBD1 (5 bases). The V end lost 6 bases, the J end lost 7 bases, and 13 bases lay between the germline ends. This CDR3 is 13 amino acids long. The CDR3 region has the DNA TGTGCCAGCAGCACCGGGGGGGAGCAGCCCCAGCATTTT. The encoded protein is CASSTGGEQPQHF.

The rearrangement links TRBV19 to TRBJ1-1, with D perhaps TRBD1 (5 bases). Trimming pared 1 base from V and 7 bases from J, leaving 25 bases between. CDR3 length: 18 residues. CDR1 is LNHDA, CDR2 SQIVND, per germline (reference sequence). CDR3 nucleotide sequence: TGTGCCAGTAGTATAGGGTTTGCTTCGGTGACGGGGGAGCATGAAGCTTTCTTT. This encodes CASSIGFASVTGEHEAFF.

This clone appeared a single time. This chain connects TRBV7-2 to TRBJ1-3; 9 bases agree with TRBD1. Germline CDR1 and CDR2: SGHTA and FQGNSA. With 3 bases clipped from V and 4 bases from J, the junction kept 4 bases outside the gene matches. The CDR3 totals 15 residues. The CDR3 here is CASSLGQGAGNTIYF. The CDR3, as DNA: TGTGCCAGCAGCTTGGGACAGGGAGCAGGAAACACCATATATTTT.

J is TRBJ1-2 and V is TRBV6-1, with D possibly being TRBD1 (5 bases). CDR1 is MNHNS and CDR2 is SASEGT in the germline V gene. This CDR3 has 13 residues. V was pared by 1 base and J by 6 bases, with 9 bases between. The CDR3 DNA follows: TGTGCCAGCAGTGAAGTTAGGGGTAATGGCTACACCTTC. It is translated as CASSEVRGNGYTF.